Shown below are 2 T cell receptor beta chains from a single sample sequenced in a study of blood T cell repertoires in COVID-19. The data were produced by immunoSEQ multiplex PCR, yet TCRdb's version contains in-frame clones alone and is incomplete. The table records some 19,000 clones, about 88% of them present only once. Sequencing was performed on peripheral blood. Every receptor here comes from a human donor in a cohort sampled during active COVID-19. The donor label of this sample is uncertain.

The genes are TRBV6-1 and TRBJ1-2; D gene uncertain. In germline, CDR1 is MNHNS, CDR2 SASEGT. CDR3 size: 13 residues. V shed 2 bases and J shed 4 bases, with 8 bases lying between them. CDR3 in amino acids: CASSELAGYGYTF. The CDR3 DNA reads as TGTGCCAGCAGTGAACTGGCAGGCTATGGCTACACCTTC.

V gene TRBV5-5 combines with J gene TRBJ1-1; D not certain. V was trimmed by 4 bases and J by 3 bases, leaving 7 bases between them. This CDR3 has 12 amino acids. Germline-derived CDR1 and CDR2 are SGHKS and YYEKEE (reference sequence). The DNA for the CDR3 is TGTGCCAGCAGCCCGTTAGACACTGAAGCTTTCTTT. Translating gives CASSPLDTEAFF. The full variable domain, with the rest looked up from reference TRBV5-5 and TRBJ1-1, is DAGVTQSPTHLIKTRGQQVTLRCSPISGHKSVSWYQQVLGQGPQFIFQYYEKEERGRGNFPDRFSARQFPNYSSELNVNALLLGDSALYLCASSPLDTEAFFGQGTRLTVV.